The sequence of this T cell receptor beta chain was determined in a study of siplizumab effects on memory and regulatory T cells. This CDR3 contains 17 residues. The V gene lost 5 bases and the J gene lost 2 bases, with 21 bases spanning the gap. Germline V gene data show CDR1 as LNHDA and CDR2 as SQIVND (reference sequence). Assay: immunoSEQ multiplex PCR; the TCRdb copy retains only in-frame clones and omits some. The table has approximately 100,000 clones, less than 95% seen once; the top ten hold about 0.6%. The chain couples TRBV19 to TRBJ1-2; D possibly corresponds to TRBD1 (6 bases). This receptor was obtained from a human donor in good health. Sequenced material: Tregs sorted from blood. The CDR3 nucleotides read TGTGCCAGTAGTTTGTTCGAGACAGGTGCCCGAAACTATGGCTACACCTTC. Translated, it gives CASSLFETGARNYGYTF. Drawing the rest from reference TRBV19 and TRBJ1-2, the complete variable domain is DGGITQSPKYLFRKEGQNVTLSCEQNLNHDAMYWYRQDPGQGLRLIYYSQIVNDFQKGDIAEGYSVSREKKESFPLTVTSAQKNPTAFYLCASSLFETGARNYGYTFGSGTRLTVV.